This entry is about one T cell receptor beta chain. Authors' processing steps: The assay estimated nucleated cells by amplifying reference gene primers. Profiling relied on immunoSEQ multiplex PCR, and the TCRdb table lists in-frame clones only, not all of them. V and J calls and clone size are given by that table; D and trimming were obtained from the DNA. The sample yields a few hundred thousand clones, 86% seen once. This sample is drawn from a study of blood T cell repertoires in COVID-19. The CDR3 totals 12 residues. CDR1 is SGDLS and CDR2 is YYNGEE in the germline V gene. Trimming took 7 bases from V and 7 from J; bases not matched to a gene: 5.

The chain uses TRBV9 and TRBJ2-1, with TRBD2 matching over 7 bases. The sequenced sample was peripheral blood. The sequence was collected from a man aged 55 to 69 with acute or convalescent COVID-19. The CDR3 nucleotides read TGTGCCAGCGGGCGGGAGTGGAATGAGCAGTTCTTC. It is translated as CASGREWNEQFF.